This entry lists 4 T cell receptor beta chains sequenced from one sample in a study of control samples from healthy donors and cancer patients. Here immunoSEQ multiplex PCR was the method, and the copy in TCRdb shows in-frame clones only, minus some. The repertoire holds roughly 120,000 clones, with more than 85% as singletons. The sequencing sample was made of blood. The receptor set was obtained from a woman aged 18-29 years in good health.

V and J are TRBV28 and TRBJ1-3; D gene ambiguous. CDR1 and CDR2 (germline): MDHEN, SYDVKM. This CDR3 contains 17 residues. Trimming took off 7 bases at V and 0 bases at J, with 19 bases between the two ends. The CDR3 DNA reads as TGTGCCAGCATCCCAACCCCCGGGATGATCTCTGGAAACACCATATATTTT. It translates to CASIPTPGMISGNTIYF.

CDR3 region: CATSDRTINEQFF. For the CDR3, the DNA is TGTGCCACCAGTGACCGGACTATCAATGAGCAGTTCTTC. The chain recombines TRBV24-1 with TRBJ2-1, with a possible D match to TRBD2 (6 bases). The V gene lost 4 bases and the J gene lost 6 bases, with 9 bases spanning the gap. This CDR3 region has 13 residues. CDR1 is KGHDR and CDR2 is SFDVKD in the germline V gene.

The J gene is TRBJ2-5, the V gene TRBV19, with TRBD2 matching 8 bases. This CDR3 spans 14 amino acids. Trimming cost V 6 bases and J 4 bases; bases outside gene matches: 7. The V gene's germline CDR1 is LNHDA and CDR2 SQIVND (reference sequence). CDR3 sequence reads: CASRDGGARETQYF. Written as DNA, the CDR3 is TGTGCCAGTAGGGACGGGGGGGCCAGAGAGACCCAGTACTTC.

The rearrangement uses TRBV15 and TRBJ2-2, with TRBD1 as a possible D gene (6 bases). The CDR3 loop spans 15 amino acids. Germline CDR1 and CDR2: LNHNV and YYDKDF (reference sequence). Deletions cut 4 bases from V and 1 base from J, with 10 bases between. CDR3 region: CATSTQTGNTGELFF. CDR3 sequence (DNA): TGTGCCACCAGCACACAGACAGGGAACACCGGGGAGCTGTTTTTT. Complete variable domain (other parts from reference TRBV15 and TRBJ2-2): DAMVIQNPRYQVTQFGKPVTLSCSQTLNHNVMYWYQQKSSQAPKLLFHYYDKDFNNEADTPDNFQSRRPNTSFCFLDIRSPGLGDTAMYLCATSTQTGNTGELFFGEGSRLTVL.